These 4 T cell receptor beta chains originate from one sample sequenced in a study of cytomegalovirus exposure and HLA in healthy donors. PCR employed 60 Vbeta and 13 Jbeta primers. This table comes from immunoSEQ multiplex PCR, and its TCRdb copy is limited to in-frame clones, with some not included. The sample consists of some 170,000 clones, about 81% of them appearing once. The sample was PBMCs. Receptors originate from a girl aged 2-10 years in good health and CMV-seropositive.

V usage is TRBV6-5 and J usage is TRBJ2-7; TRBD2 might be the D (6 bases). Deletions cut 6 bases from V and 3 bases from J, with 15 bases between. Germline CDR1 MNHEY, CDR2 SVGAGI. CDR3 length: 14 residues. CDR3 protein: CASSTRQGGYEQYF. The CDR3 region has the DNA TGTGCCAGCAGCACCCGTCAGGGAGGCTACGAGCAGTACTTC.

The CDR3: CASSIVTGNEKLFF. In DNA form, the CDR3 reads TGTGCCAGTAGTATCGTGACAGGGAATGAAAAACTGTTTTTT. The rearrangement uses TRBV19 and TRBJ1-4; 7 positions match TRBD1. CDR3 length: 14 residues. The V segment lost 3 bases and the J segment 5 bases; nucleotides outside the gene matches: 3. The germline gives CDR1 LNHDA, CDR2 SQIVND (reference sequence). The full variable domain, with the rest looked up from reference TRBV19 and TRBJ1-4, is DGGITQSPKYLFRKEGQNVTLSCEQNLNHDAMYWYRQDPGQGLRLIYYSQIVNDFQKGDIAEGYSVSREKKESFPLTVTSAQKNPTAFYLCASSIVTGNEKLFFGSGTQLSVL.

The chain is built from TRBV5-1 and TRBJ2-7, with a possible D match to TRBD2 (5 bases). The germline V and J ends were trimmed by 0 bases and 0 bases, with 10 bases remaining between them. Germline lookup yields CDR1 SGHRS and CDR2 YFSETQ. There are 15 residues in the CDR3. CDR3 in amino acids: CASSLDYAGSYEQYF. CDR3 DNA: TGCGCCAGCAGCTTGGATTACGCGGGCTCCTACGAGCAGTACTTC. The whole variable domain, remainder taken from reference TRBV5-1 and TRBJ2-7, is KAGVTQTPRYLIKTRGQQVTLSCSPISGHRSVSWYQQTPGQGLQFLFEYFSETQRNKGNFPGRFSGRQFSNSRSEMNVSTLELGDSALYLCASSLDYAGSYEQYFGPGTRLTVT.

This rearrangement joins TRBV28 to TRBJ1-5, with TRBD1 matching over 8 bases. This CDR3 comprises 14 residues. Germline CDR1 and CDR2: MDHEN and SYDVKM. J was trimmed by 7 bases and V by 6 bases; bases with no gene match: 8. The DNA of the CDR3 is TGTGCCAGCAGCCTGGACAGGGTAGGACAGCCCCAGCATTTT. Protein product: CASSLDRVGQPQHF.